This entry describes one T cell receptor beta chain. Clones were sequenced by immunoSEQ multiplex PCR, and TCRdb holds only the in-frame ones, with some missing. The sample holds hundreds of thousands of clones, roughly 85% seen once. This sample was taken from a study of blood T cell repertoires in COVID-19. Germline V gene data show CDR1 as SGHRS and CDR2 as YFSETQ. This CDR3 spans 14 amino acids. V was shortened by 0 bases and J by 5 bases, with 10 bases between the two germline ends. The TCR comes from a man aged 45-60 years with COVID-19, enrolled during active disease. The sample consisted of peripheral blood. This rearrangement joins TRBV5-1 to TRBJ2-3; tentative D call: TRBD2 (6 bases). The CDR3 DNA reads TGCGCCAGCAGCTTGGCCAATAGCGGAGATACGCAGTATTTT. Translated: CASSLANSGDTQYF.